This is a list of T cell receptor beta chains from one sample in a study of immune heterogeneity within non-small cell lung tumors. TCRdb itself ran the multiplex PCR reads through MiXCR, one entry per CDR3 protein. The repertoire consists of tens of thousands of distinct CDR3 sequences, with approximately 30% occurring once and the leading ten covering around 4.1%. Sequenced input: lung tumor tissue. These receptors were obtained from a middle-aged man with non-small cell lung cancer. The CDR3 runs from the conserved cysteine through the conserved F or W. D genes are given only for firm matches. The size entry is marked missing in some rows and otherwise reads once, few, many or a size class.

>TRBV9|TRBD2|.|TRBJ2-1
TGTGCCAGCAGCGTAGAAATTAGCGGGACCAATGAGCAGTTCTTC
CASSVEISGTNEQFF
>TRBV27|TRBD1|.|TRBJ2-2
TGTGCCAGCAGTTGGAGAGGGGGCGCAAGCACCGGGGAGCTGTTTTTT
CASSWRGGASTGELFF
>TRBV24-1|.|many|TRBJ2-3
TGTGCCACCAGTGACCCCGGACTGTCAGATACGCAGTATTTT
CATSDPGLSDTQYF
>TRBV5-1|TRBD1|.|TRBJ1-1
TGCGCCAGCAGGCGGAGGGACAGGGGGACTGAAGCTTTCTTT
CASRRRDRGTEAFF
>TRBV7-3|TRBD1|.|TRBJ2-1
TGTGCCAGCAGTTCCGGACAGGTGCAGTTCTTC
CASSSGQVQFF
>TRBV10-3|TRBD1|many|TRBJ1-4
TGTGCCATCAGCGATCCGGGACAGAATGAAAAACTGTTTTTT
CAISDPGQNEKLFF
>TRBV12-3/TRBV12-4|.|many|TRBJ1-2
TGTGCCAGCAGTTTAGCTTATAAGGAGGGTGGCTACACCTTC
CASSLAYKEGGYTF
>TRBV20-1|TRBD2|.|TRBJ2-1
TGCAGTGCCACTTCATATTCCGGTACTAGCGGGTCCTACAATGAGCAGTTCTTC
CSATSYSGTSGSYNEQFF
>TRBV7-2|.|.|TRBJ1-1
TGTGCCAGCAGCTTAGGCAGCTTGAACACTGAAGCTTTCTTT
CASSLGSLNTEAFF
>TRBV12-5|.|few|TRBJ1-5
TGTGCTAGTGGCGCGACCGAGGGGTTGAATCAGCCCCAGCATTTT
CASGATEGLNQPQHF